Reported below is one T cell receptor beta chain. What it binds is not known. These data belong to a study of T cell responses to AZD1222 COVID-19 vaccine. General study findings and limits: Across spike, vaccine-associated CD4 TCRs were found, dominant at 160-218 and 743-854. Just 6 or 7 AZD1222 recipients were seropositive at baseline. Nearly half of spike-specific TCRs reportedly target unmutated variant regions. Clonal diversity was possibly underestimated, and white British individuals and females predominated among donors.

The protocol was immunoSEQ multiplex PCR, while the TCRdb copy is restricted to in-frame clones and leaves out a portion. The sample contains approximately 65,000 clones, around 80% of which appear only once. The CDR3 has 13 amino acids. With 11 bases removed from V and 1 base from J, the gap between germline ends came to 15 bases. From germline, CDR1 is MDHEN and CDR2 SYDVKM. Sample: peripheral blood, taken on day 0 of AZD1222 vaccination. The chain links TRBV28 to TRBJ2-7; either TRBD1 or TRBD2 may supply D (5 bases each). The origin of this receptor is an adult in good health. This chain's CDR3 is CAARGAASYEQYF. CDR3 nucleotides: TGTGCCGCCAGAGGGGCTGCTTCCTACGAGCAGTACTTC.